What follows is one T cell receptor (beta chain) and its context. The data were obtained in a study of blood T cell repertoires in COVID-19. On the study more broadly: Acute and convalescent COVID-19 samples came from the United States, Italy and Spain.

As processed by the authors: Amplification with reference gene primers provided the estimates of nucleated cell counts. Using immunoSEQ multiplex PCR, the repertoire was profiled, and TCRdb retains in-frame clones only, with some absent. For V, J and clone size, that table is used; D and trimming come from the DNA. Of 45,000 to 50,000 clones in the sample, approximately 87% are singletons; the top ten hold about a tenth. From germline, CDR1 is LNHNV and CDR2 YYDKDF (reference sequence). The CDR3 is 13 residues long. With V trimmed by 9 bases and J by 10 bases, 6 bases remained unmatched. The chain carries TRBV15 and TRBJ2-1; 13 bases are a match to TRBD2. The specimen was peripheral blood. The sequence was collected from a human donor in a cohort sampled during active COVID-19. DNA of the CDR3: TGTGCCACTGCCGGGACTAGCGGGGAGGAGCAGTTCTTC. This translates into CATAGTSGEEQFF.